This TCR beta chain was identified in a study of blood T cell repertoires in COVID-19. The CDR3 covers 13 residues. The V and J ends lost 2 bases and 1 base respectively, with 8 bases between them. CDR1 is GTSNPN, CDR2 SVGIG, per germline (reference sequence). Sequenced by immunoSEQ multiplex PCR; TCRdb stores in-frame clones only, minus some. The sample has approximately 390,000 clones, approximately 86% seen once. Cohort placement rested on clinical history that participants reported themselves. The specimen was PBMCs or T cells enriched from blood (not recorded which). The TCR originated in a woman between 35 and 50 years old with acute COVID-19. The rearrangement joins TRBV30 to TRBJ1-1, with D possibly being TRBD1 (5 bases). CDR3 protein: CAWSLQGNTEAFF. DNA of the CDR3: TGTGCCTGGAGTCTCCAGGGGAACACTGAAGCTTTCTTT.